This passage covers 2 T cell receptor beta chains from one sample sequenced in a study of post-analysis software for immune sequencing data. Study-wide results and limits: Relative to controls, patients had a few TRBV segments at higher frequency, with TRBV5-6, TRBV5-1 and TRBV20-1 among these.

Prepared TCR beta cDNA libraries contained unique molecular identifiers. Each CDR3 protein gets one entry after TCRdb re-called the PCR reads with MiXCR. The sample includes over 150,000 distinct CDR3 sequences, over 25% seen only once; the top ten take approximately 1.5%. No antigen has been identified for these receptors. The sequenced material came from blood. These receptors came from a girl between 10 and 17 years old with multiple sclerosis.

This rearrangement joins TRBV28 to TRBJ2-1; possibly TRBD2 for D (7 bases). The germline V gene encodes CDR1 MDHEN and CDR2 SYDVKM. V lost 2 bases and J lost 7, with 24 bases in between. This CDR3 contains 18 residues. CDR3 coding DNA: TGTGCCAGCAGTTTAGGAGGGGGGGTTAGGTCAGTGGCGAATGAGCAGTTCTTC. Encoded protein: CASSLGGGVRSVANEQFF.

Comment on this clonotype: With a much larger clone just one base away, this may be a read error. The chain links TRBV20-1 to TRBJ2-5; weak D call: TRBD2 (5 bases). The V end lost 1 base, the J end lost 11 bases, and 17 bases lay between the germline ends. Germline assignment: CDR1 DFQATT and CDR2 SNEGSKA (reference sequence). The CDR3 has 13 amino acids. The CDR3 is CSARAIPGNEQYF. The CDR3 DNA sequence: TGCAGTGCTAGAGCAATCCCCGGGAATGAGCAGTACTTC.